The 13 T cell receptor beta chains reported below all come from one sample, sequenced in a study of cytomegalovirus exposure and HLA in healthy donors. Primers: 60 Vbeta forward and 13 Jbeta reverse. Generated by immunoSEQ multiplex PCR, the TCRdb table keeps only in-frame clones and is missing some. This sample has 100,000 to 150,000 clones, with around three quarters found just once. The sample consisted of PBMCs. The source is a man aged 18 to 30 in good health and CMV-seronegative.

Only one count was recorded for this clone. The rearrangement joins TRBV13 to TRBJ1-4; D unclear. Germline assignment: CDR1 PRHDT and CDR2 FYEKMQ (reference sequence). Trimming cost V 6 bases and J 8 bases, with 13 bases left between them. The CDR3 spans 13 residues. CDR3 loop: CASRRNIGEKLFF. CDR3 nucleotides: TGTGCCAGCAGGCGGAACATAGGCGAAAAACTGTTTTTT.

The chain couples TRBV5-1 to TRBJ2-7; maybe TRBD1 (6 bases). Germline V gene sequence: CDR1 SGHRS, CDR2 YFSETQ. The CDR3 spans 15 residues. Trimming took 1 base from V and 3 from J, leaving 14 bases between them. CDR3 nucleotide sequence: TGCGCCAGCAGCTTGTGGGACATGGGGGACTACGAGCAGTACTTC. Translated, it gives CASSLWDMGDYEQYF.

There are a few counts of this clone. The rearrangement joins TRBV5-1 to TRBJ2-3, with a tentative D call TRBD2 (5 bases). The CDR3 runs to 13 residues. V lost 6 bases to trimming and J lost 1 base, with 9 bases between them. Germline loops: CDR1 SGHRS, CDR2 YFSETQ. The DNA of the CDR3 is TGCGCCAGCACCAGCGGAGGCACAGATACGCAGTATTTT. Protein sequence: CASTSGGTDTQYF. The variable domain in full, completed from reference TRBV5-1 and TRBJ2-3, reads KAGVTQTPRYLIKTRGQQVTLSCSPISGHRSVSWYQQTPGQGLQFLFEYFSETQRNKGNFPGRFSGRQFSNSRSEMNVSTLELGDSALYLCASTSGGTDTQYFGPGTRLTVL.

The chain combines TRBV7-3 with TRBJ2-1, with a possible D match to TRBD2 (5 bases). This CDR3 is 15 amino acids long. Trimming left V 2 bases short and J 9 bases short, with 17 bases between. The germline CDR1 and CDR2 sequences are SGHTA and FQGTGA. DNA of the CDR3: TGTGCCAGCAGCTTATCTAGCAGGCGGTTGGGTGAGCAGTTCTTC. Translation gives CASSLSSRRLGEQFF.

This sequence joins TRBV11-2 and TRBJ1-2; possible D gene TRBD1, 6 bases. CDR1 is SGHAT and CDR2 is FQNNGV in the germline V gene. The V end lost 0 bases, the J end lost 5 bases, and 13 bases lay between the germline ends. This CDR3 region has 15 residues. CDR3 coding DNA: TGTGCCAGCAGCTTAGATCTTGGGACAACTTATGGCTACACCTTC. Translation: CASSLDLGTTYGYTF.

This chain connects TRBV9 to TRBJ1-5, with 10 bases identical to TRBD1. V gave up 4 bases and J gave up 5 bases; unmatched junction bases: 9. The CDR3 contains 16 residues. Germline-derived CDR1 and CDR2 are SGDLS and YYNGEE. The CDR3: CASSPGQGVVYQPQHF. In nucleotides, the CDR3 is TGTGCCAGCAGCCCAGGACAGGGGGTCGTCTATCAGCCCCAGCATTTT.

V and J are TRBV7-3 and TRBJ2-3, with D unclear. Germline values: CDR1 SGHTA, CDR2 FQGTGA. This CDR3 contains 15 residues. V shed 0 bases and J shed 0 bases, with 7 bases lying between them. Here the CDR3 reads CASSLTVTSTDTQYF. The CDR3 DNA reads TGTGCCAGCAGCTTAACCGTAACTAGCACAGATACGCAGTATTTT.

V is TRBV27 and J is TRBJ1-5; 10 bases map to TRBD1. Germline V gene lookup returns CDR1 MNHEY and CDR2 SMNVEV (reference sequence). The CDR3 is made up of 16 amino acids. Unmatched junction bases numbered 9, after V lost 10 bases and J lost 0 bases. The CDR3 protein is CAIRQGADNSNQPQHF. In nucleotides, the CDR3 is TGTGCCATAAGACAGGGGGCTGATAATAGCAATCAGCCCCAGCATTTT.

This rearrangement joins TRBV27 to TRBJ2-2, with D possibly TRBD1 on 6 matching bases. V lost 6 bases, J lost 1 base, and 9 bases lay in between. Germline V gives CDR1 MNHEY, CDR2 SMNVEV (reference sequence). The CDR3 extends over 14 amino acids. Written as DNA, the CDR3 is TGTGCCAGCAGACCGGGACAGAACACCGGGGAGCTGTTTTTT. Residues: CASRPGQNTGELFF.

Written as DNA, the CDR3 is TGCGCCAGCAGCCAACACTTCAATCAGCCCCAGCATTTT. Its protein product is CASSQHFNQPQHF. This chain connects TRBV4-1 to TRBJ1-5; D gene ambiguous. The V end was cut by 2 bases, the J end by 3 bases, with 5 bases between. The CDR3 consists of 13 residues. CDR1 is MGHRA and CDR2 is YSYEKL in the germline V gene.

This sequence joins TRBV7-2 and TRBJ1-1; 8 bases line up with TRBD1. The germline V gene encodes CDR1 SGHTA and CDR2 FQGNSA. This CDR3 is 17 amino acids long. V lost 8 bases and J lost 1; bases outside the gene matches: 15. The CDR3 reads CASRHGGTGFPNTEAFF. For the CDR3, the DNA is TGTGCCAGCCGGCATGGGGGGACAGGTTTTCCGAACACTGAAGCTTTCTTT. The full variable domain, in which reference TRBV7-2 and TRBJ1-1 provide the parts outside the CDR3, is GAGVSQSPSNKVTEKGKDVELRCDPISGHTALYWYRQSLGQGLEFLIYFQGNSAPDKSGLPSDRFSAERTGGSVSTLTIQRTQQEDSAVYLCASRHGGTGFPNTEAFFGQGTRLTVV.

The chain recombines TRBV7-8 with TRBJ1-2, with 7 bases matching TRBD1. Per the germline V gene, CDR1 is SGHVS and CDR2 is FQNEAQ. The junction had 10 bases not matched to a gene; V was cut back by 5 bases and J by 4 bases. The CDR3 has 15 amino acids. CDR3 bases: TGTGCCAGCAGCAGCACAGGGGTTCTGGGCTATGGCTACACCTTC. This gives the protein CASSSTGVLGYGYTF.

The chain couples TRBV4-2 to TRBJ2-3; 14 nucleotides agree with TRBD2. The CDR3 loop spans 20 amino acids. The J segment lost 4 bases and the V segment lost 4 bases, leaving 16 bases of the junction unmatched. Germline assignment: CDR1 LGHNA and CDR2 YNFKEQ. The CDR3 spells CASSLSLGTSGSSYPDTQYF. Here the CDR3 DNA reads TGTGCCAGCAGCCTCTCGCTAGGGACTAGCGGGAGTTCTTATCCAGATACGCAGTATTTT.